Each of the 32 T cell receptor beta chains below was sequenced from the same sample in a study of shared clonotypes between healthy human individuals. CD45RO-negative, CCR7-selected cells formed the naive CD8 fraction, which excluded terminally differentiated effector memory CD45RA+ cells. The table came from immunoSEQ multiplex PCR; TCRdb's copy has only in-frame clones and leaves some out. The sample lists roughly 1,800,000 clones; over 85% were seen once. The sequencing input was naive CD8+ T cells sorted from blood. The receptors were sampled from a man aged 18 to 29 in good health.

CDR3 residues: CASSLAVGEIGYTF. The CDR3 DNA follows: TGTGCCAGCAGCTTAGCGGTGGGGGAGATAGGCTACACCTTC. The chain carries TRBV7-9 and TRBJ1-2; possibly TRBD1 for D (5 bases). With 0 bases removed from V and 8 bases from J, the gap between germline ends came to 13 bases. The germline CDR1 and CDR2 sequences are SEHNR and FQNEAQ (reference sequence). The CDR3 has 14 residues.

The chain employs TRBV9 and TRBJ2-7; no reliable D call. V was pared by 0 bases and J by 3 bases, with 13 bases between. Germline CDR1 and CDR2: SGDLS and YYNGEE. The CDR3 runs 15 residues. CDR3 amino acids: CASSVGSDVLYEQYF. Here the CDR3 DNA reads TGTGCCAGCAGCGTAGGGTCGGACGTTCTCTACGAGCAGTACTTC.

V gene TRBV4-1 combines with J gene TRBJ2-7; 9 bases map to TRBD2. The germline gives CDR1 MGHRA, CDR2 YSYEKL. With V trimmed by 1 base and J by 0 bases, 4 bases remained unmatched. The CDR3 runs 16 residues. The CDR3 bases are TGCGCCAGCAGCCAAGGACTAGCGGCCAACTCCTACGAGCAGTACTTC. Protein: CASSQGLAANSYEQYF.

The chain employs TRBV9 and TRBJ2-5, with D tentatively TRBD1 (6 bases). Germline CDR1 SGDLS, CDR2 YYNGEE. Trimming took 1 base from V and 3 from J, leaving 10 bases between them. This CDR3 is built from 14 residues. The CDR3 DNA is TGTGCCAGCAGCGTATCAGGGGCGGAAGAGACCCAGTACTTC. Translating it yields CASSVSGAEETQYF.

The chain employs TRBV7-6 and TRBJ2-2; no clear D. Germline V gene lookup returns CDR1 SGHVS and CDR2 FNYEAQ. V was clipped by 6 bases and J by 4 bases, with 12 bases between them. The CDR3 contains 14 residues. CDR3 loop: CASSPGHGTGELFF. The CDR3 region has the DNA TGTGCCAGCAGTCCCGGGCACGGCACCGGGGAGCTGTTTTTT.

The table lists this clone with a count of one. This chain joins TRBV6-1 and TRBJ2-2, with D unclear. The length of the CDR3 is 16 residues. Germline V gene lookup returns CDR1 MNHNS and CDR2 SASEGT. Between the trimmed V and J ends, which lost 2 bases and 0 bases, there was a span of 10 bases. The CDR3 region has the DNA TGTGCCAGCAGTGAATTCCGCCAGGCGAACACCGGGGAGCTGTTTTTT. It translates to CASSEFRQANTGELFF.

The chain is built from TRBV27 and TRBJ1-1, with no clear D. The CDR3 is made up of 16 amino acids. V was shortened by 5 bases and J by 7 bases, with 23 bases between the two germline ends. Germline V gives CDR1 MNHEY, CDR2 SMNVEV (reference sequence). This CDR3 is CASSPFQPDMGVEAFF. CDR3 DNA: TGTGCCAGCAGTCCATTTCAACCTGATATGGGAGTTGAAGCTTTCTTT.

Here the CDR3 reads CATRPGLAAHEQYF. DNA for the CDR3: TGTGCCACCAGGCCGGGACTAGCGGCCCACGAGCAGTACTTC. This rearrangement joins TRBV15 to TRBJ2-7; 11 nucleotides match TRBD2. Germline values: CDR1 LNHNV, CDR2 YYDKDF (reference sequence). V dropped 6 bases and J dropped 5; count of bases not matched to a gene: 6. There are 14 residues in the CDR3. Complete variable domain (other parts from reference TRBV15 and TRBJ2-7): DAMVIQNPRYQVTQFGKPVTLSCSQTLNHNVMYWYQQKSSQAPKLLFHYYDKDFNNEADTPDNFQSRRPNTSFCFLDIRSPGLGDTAMYLCATRPGLAAHEQYFGPGTRLTVT.

As DNA, the CDR3 is TGTGCCAGCAGCTTATATTTGAGTCAGATCCAAGAGACCCAGTACTTC. It is translated as CASSLYLSQIQETQYF. The gene calls are TRBV7-6 and TRBJ2-5; D gene ambiguous. The V gene's germline CDR1 is SGHVS and CDR2 FNYEAQ. The CDR3 contains 16 residues. V lost 2 bases, J lost 1 base, and 14 bases lay in between.

This clone has just one count. The CDR3 nucleotides read TGTGCCAGCAGTTACAACCTTGGATCCGAGCAGTACTTC. Its translation is CASSYNLGSEQYF. The chain has TRBV6-5 and TRBJ2-7, with D hard to call. Per germline, CDR1 MNHEY and CDR2 SVGAGI. The CDR3 consists of 13 residues. V lost 2 bases to trimming and J lost 6 bases, with 11 bases between them.

As for this clone: Other DNA sequences of this sample code for an identical CDR3. CDR3: CASSEGGPYEQYF. The DNA of the CDR3 is TGTGCCAGCAGTGAAGGGGGGCCCTACGAGCAGTACTTC. The chain recombines TRBV6-1 with TRBJ2-7, with D possibly TRBD1 on 6 matching bases. Trimming left V 1 base short and J 2 bases short, with 6 bases between. CDR3 length: 13 residues. The germline V gene encodes CDR1 MNHNS and CDR2 SASEGT.

The V gene is TRBV6-6, the J gene TRBJ1-6; no clear D gene. The V end lost 6 bases, the J end lost 8 bases, and 8 bases lay between the germline ends. The CDR3 has 12 residues. Germline loops: CDR1 MNHNY, CDR2 SVGAGI (reference sequence). The CDR3 sequence is CASRLGDSPLHF. The CDR3 DNA follows: TGTGCCAGCAGGTTGGGTGATTCACCCCTCCACTTT.

This clone was seen a single time. The gene calls are TRBV4-1 and TRBJ1-5, with 7 bases matching TRBD1. The J segment lost 0 bases and the V segment lost 0 bases, leaving 11 bases of the junction unmatched. This CDR3 contains 19 residues. Germline V gene sequence: CDR1 MGHRA, CDR2 YSYEKL. For the CDR3, the DNA is TGCGCCAGCAGCCAAGATCACGGCTTAGGGGGCTTTAGCAATCAGCCCCAGCATTTT. Protein: CASSQDHGLGGFSNQPQHF.

The chain has TRBV11-1 and TRBJ2-3, with D unresolved. The V gene's germline CDR1 is SGHAT and CDR2 FQDESV (reference sequence). V gave up 11 bases and J gave up 4 bases, with 19 bases separating them. This CDR3 spans 14 amino acids. For the CDR3, the DNA is TGTGCCGCTCCAAGCGAGGAGAGTGCAGATACGCAGTATTTT. This encodes CAAPSEESADTQYF.

Concerning this clone: Other DNA variants within this sample encode the same CDR3. The chain couples TRBV7-9 to TRBJ2-2; D is uncertain. The CDR3 is made up of 12 amino acids. The V gene lost 3 bases and the J gene lost 6 bases, with 5 bases spanning the gap. Germline CDR1 and CDR2: SEHNR and FQNEAQ (reference sequence). The CDR3 sequence is CASSLYSGELFF. CDR3 nucleotides: TGTGCCAGCAGCTTGTACTCCGGGGAGCTGTTTTTT. Drawing the rest from reference TRBV7-9 and TRBJ2-2, the complete variable domain is DTGVSQNPRHKITKRGQNVTFRCDPISEHNRLYWYRQTLGQGPEFLTYFQNEAQLEKSRLLSDRFSAERPKGSFSTLEIQRTEQGDSAMYLCASSLYSGELFFGEGSRLTVL.

V and J are TRBV7-9 and TRBJ2-7; the D is unclear. Trimming cost V 4 bases and J 5 bases, with 12 bases left between them. CDR3 size: 13 residues. The germline CDR1 and CDR2 sequences are SEHNR and FQNEAQ (reference sequence). CDR3 amino acids: CASSSQVRNEQYF. Here the CDR3 DNA reads TGTGCCAGCAGCTCCCAGGTTCGTAACGAGCAGTACTTC.

The chain joins TRBV9 to TRBJ1-4; no reliable D call. V was trimmed by 4 bases and J by 2 bases, leaving 18 bases between them. The germline V gene encodes CDR1 SGDLS and CDR2 YYNGEE. The CDR3 totals 17 residues. The CDR3 DNA reads TGTGCCAGCAGCTCCGAAAGCGGGTGGGGTACTAATGAAAAACTGTTTTTT. It codes for CASSSESGWGTNEKLFF.

The genes are TRBV9 and TRBJ2-1; 12 bases fit TRBD1. CDR1 is SGDLS and CDR2 is YYNGEE in the germline V gene. CDR3 length equals 16 residues. V lost 4 bases and J lost 8; bases outside the gene matches: 10. The CDR3 DNA sequence: TGTGCCAGCAGCCCCTTCGGGACAGGGGGCTGGGATGAGCAGTTCTTC. Translated: CASSPFGTGGWDEQFF.

The chain is built from TRBV29-1 and TRBJ2-5; 10 nucleotides align to TRBD2. Germline lookup yields CDR1 SQVTM and CDR2 ANQGSEA. V was clipped by 4 bases and J by 2 bases; unmatched bases: 7. This CDR3 comprises 15 residues. The CDR3 reads CSVVSRTSGQETQYF. CDR3 bases: TGCAGCGTTGTAAGTAGGACTAGCGGACAAGAGACCCAGTACTTC.

The chain joins TRBV27 to TRBJ2-7, with D unresolved. Trimming took 0 bases from V and 6 from J, leaving 9 bases between them. CDR1 is MNHEY, CDR2 SMNVEV, per germline (reference sequence). The CDR3 is 13 residues long. CDR3 region: CASSLSVGSEQYF. The CDR3 DNA follows: TGTGCCAGCAGTTTATCGGTAGGGTCCGAGCAGTACTTC.

The chain carries TRBV5-1 and TRBJ1-1, with 8 positions matching TRBD1. CDR1 SGHRS and CDR2 YFSETQ come from the germline V gene. The CDR3 loop spans 15 amino acids. Trimming took 3 bases from V and 3 from J; bases not matched to a gene: 7. The CDR3 sequence: CASSWTGPVDTEAFF. The CDR3 nucleotides read TGCGCCAGCAGCTGGACAGGGCCCGTGGACACTGAAGCTTTCTTT. Supplemented by reference TRBV5-1 and TRBJ1-1, the full variable domain reads KAGVTQTPRYLIKTRGQQVTLSCSPISGHRSVSWYQQTPGQGLQFLFEYFSETQRNKGNFPGRFSGRQFSNSRSEMNVSTLELGDSALYLCASSWTGPVDTEAFFGQGTRLTVV.

The J gene is TRBJ2-4, the V gene TRBV2; D is unclear. The CDR3 has 15 amino acids. V was cut by 7 bases and J by 3 bases, with 16 bases left in between. The germline V gene has CDR1 SNHLY and CDR2 FYNNEI. CDR3 nucleotide sequence: TGTGCCAGCACCCACCCTCTATGGGACAAAAACATTCAGTACTTC. Protein: CASTHPLWDKNIQYF.

The chain uses TRBV2 and TRBJ1-1; possible D gene TRBD1, 5 bases. Trimming pared 0 bases from V and 8 bases from J, leaving 7 bases between. The CDR3 has 12 amino acids. The germline V gene encodes CDR1 SNHLY and CDR2 FYNNEI. CDR3 DNA sequence: TGTGCCAGCAGTGAAGCCCGGGGGGAAGCTTTCTTT. This codes for CASSEARGEAFF.

In regard to this clone: The same CDR3 is also encoded by other DNA sequences in this sample. CDR3 in DNA: TGCAGCGTTGAAGATCGGGGTTACGAGCAGTACTTC. Amino acid sequence: CSVEDRGYEQYF. The chain recombines TRBV29-1 with TRBJ2-7; D possibly corresponds to TRBD2 (5 bases). V gave up 0 bases and J gave up 4 bases, with 7 bases separating them. Germline CDR1 and CDR2: SQVTM and ANQGSEA. The CDR3 contains 12 residues.

This chain uses TRBV7-9 with TRBJ2-1; TRBD2 matches at 15 bases. Germline loops: CDR1 SEHNR, CDR2 FQNEAQ (reference sequence). The V segment lost 4 bases and the J segment 14 bases; nucleotides outside the gene matches: 9. The CDR3 extends over 15 amino acids. DNA of the CDR3: TGTGCCAGCAGCTCTCGGACTAGCGGGGGGGCCTTAGAGTTCTTC. This translates into CASSSRTSGGALEFF. The complete variable domain, with remaining parts taken from reference TRBV7-9 and TRBJ2-1, reads DTGVSQNPRHKITKRGQNVTFRCDPISEHNRLYWYRQTLGQGPEFLTYFQNEAQLEKSRLLSDRFSAERPKGSFSTLEIQRTEQGDSAMYLCASSSRTSGGALEFFGPGTRLTVL.

V usage is TRBV7-8 and J usage is TRBJ1-2; no reliable D call. Germline V CDR1 and CDR2: SGHVS, FQNEAQ. The CDR3 length is 12 residues. V shed 6 bases and J shed 4 bases, with 9 bases lying between them. CDR3 loop: CASRDALYGYTF. CDR3 coding DNA: TGTGCCAGCAGGGACGCCCTCTATGGCTACACCTTC.

The rearrangement uses TRBV28 and TRBJ2-7; 9 bases are shared with TRBD1. V trimming: 3 bases; J trimming: 5 bases; junction bases outside the gene matches: 8. This CDR3 is built from 15 residues. Germline CDR1 is MDHEN and CDR2 is SYDVKM. The CDR3 is CASSFSGQGMDEQYF. The CDR3 DNA reads as TGTGCCAGCAGTTTCTCTGGACAGGGGATGGACGAGCAGTACTTC. The variable domain in full, with the rest retrieved from reference TRBV28 and TRBJ2-7, is DVKVTQSSRYLVKRTGEKVFLECVQDMDHENMFWYRQDPGLGLRLIYFSYDVKMKEKGDIPEGYSVSREKKERFSLILESASTNQTSMYLCASSFSGQGMDEQYFGPGTRLTVT.

This clone was seen only a few times. The chain couples TRBV9 to TRBJ2-7; 9 bases align to TRBD1. The CDR3 is 15 amino acids. Germline V gene data show CDR1 as SGDLS and CDR2 as YYNGEE. V lost 4 bases to trimming and J lost 3 bases; unmatched junction nucleotides: 8. The CDR3 reads CASSPQGAMGYEQYF. The CDR3 DNA is TGTGCCAGCAGCCCACAGGGGGCAATGGGCTACGAGCAGTACTTC.

A single count supports this clone. This chain uses TRBV2 with TRBJ2-5, with D possibly TRBD2 on 5 matching bases. This CDR3 comprises 15 residues. Trimming cost V 3 bases and J 5 bases, with 16 bases left between them. CDR1 is SNHLY and CDR2 is FYNNEI in the germline V gene. CDR3 amino acids: CASSDRSGLGETQYF. The CDR3 DNA follows: TGTGCCAGCAGTGATCGGAGCGGACTTGGGGAGACCCAGTACTTC.

V and J are TRBV27 and TRBJ1-4; D is unresolved. Trimming removed 5 bases from V and 6 bases from J, with 4 bases in between. The CDR3 sequence is 11 residues long. CDR1 is MNHEY, CDR2 SMNVEV, per germline (reference sequence). The CDR3 here is CASSDYEKLFF. Written as DNA, the CDR3 is TGTGCCAGCAGTGACTATGAAAAACTGTTTTTT.

In the case of this clone: A much bigger clone sits one base away, suggesting this may be a read error. This sample also contains other DNA sequences that code for the same CDR3. The chain employs TRBV25-1 and TRBJ2-5; D unclear. The germline V and J ends were trimmed by 3 bases and 5 bases, with 4 bases remaining between them. Per germline, CDR1 MGHDK and CDR2 SYGVNS. The CDR3 spans 11 residues. CDR3 amino acids: CASSDGETQYF. The CDR3 DNA reads as TGTGCCAGCAGTGACGGGGAGACCCAGTACTTC.

J is TRBJ1-1 and V is TRBV28; D uncertain. V lost 6 bases, J lost 6 bases, and 14 bases lay in between. The CDR3 runs 13 residues. CDR1 is MDHEN, CDR2 SYDVKM, per germline. CDR3 sequence reads: CASRLTWSSEAFF. The DNA of the CDR3 is TGTGCCAGCAGACTTACATGGTCCTCTGAAGCTTTCTTT.